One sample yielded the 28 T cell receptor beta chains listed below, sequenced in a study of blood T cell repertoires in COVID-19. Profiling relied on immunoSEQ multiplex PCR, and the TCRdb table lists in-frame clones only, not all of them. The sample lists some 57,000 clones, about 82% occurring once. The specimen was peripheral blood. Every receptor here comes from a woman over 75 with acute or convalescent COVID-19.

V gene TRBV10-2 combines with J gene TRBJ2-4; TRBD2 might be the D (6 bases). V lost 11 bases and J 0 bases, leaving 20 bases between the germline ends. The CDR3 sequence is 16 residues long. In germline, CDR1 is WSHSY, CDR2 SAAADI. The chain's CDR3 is CAPRCKAGLAKNIQYF. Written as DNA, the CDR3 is TGCGCCCCCAGATGTAAGGCGGGGCTAGCCAAAAACATTCAGTACTTC.

CDR3 nucleotides: TGTGCCTGGAGTGGCCCGTGGGCCACAGATACGCAGTATTTT. As protein: CAWSGPWATDTQYF. The V call is TRBV30, the J call TRBJ2-3, with D unclear. V shed 1 base and J shed 2 bases, with 10 bases lying between them. Germline CDR1 is GTSNPN and CDR2 is SVGIG (reference sequence). The CDR3 is 14 residues long. Variable domain in full (rest from reference TRBV30 and TRBJ2-3): SQTIHQWPATLVQPVGSPLSLECTVEGTSNPNLYWYRQAAGRGLQLLFYSVGIGQISSEVPQNLSASRPQDRQFILSSKKLLLSDSGFYLCAWSGPWATDTQYFGPGTRLTVL.

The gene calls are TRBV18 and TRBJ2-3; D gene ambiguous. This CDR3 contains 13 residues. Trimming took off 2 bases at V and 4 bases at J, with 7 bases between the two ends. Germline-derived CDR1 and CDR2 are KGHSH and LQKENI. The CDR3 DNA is TGTGCCAGCTCACCATTGGGCCCAGATACGCAGTATTTT. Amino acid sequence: CASSPLGPDTQYF.

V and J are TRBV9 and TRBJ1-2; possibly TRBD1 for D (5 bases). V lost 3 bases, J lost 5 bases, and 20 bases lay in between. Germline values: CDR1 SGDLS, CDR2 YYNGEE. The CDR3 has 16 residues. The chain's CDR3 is CASSGQSRGLDYGYTF. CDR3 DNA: TGTGCCAGCAGCGGGCAGTCAAGGGGACTAGATTATGGCTACACCTTC.

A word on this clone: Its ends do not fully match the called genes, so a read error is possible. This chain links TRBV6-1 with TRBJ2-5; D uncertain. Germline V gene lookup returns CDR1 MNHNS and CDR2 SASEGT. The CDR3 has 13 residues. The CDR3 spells CASREGPKETQYF. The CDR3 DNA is TGTGCCAGCAGGGAAGGGCCAAAAGAGACCCAGTACTTC.

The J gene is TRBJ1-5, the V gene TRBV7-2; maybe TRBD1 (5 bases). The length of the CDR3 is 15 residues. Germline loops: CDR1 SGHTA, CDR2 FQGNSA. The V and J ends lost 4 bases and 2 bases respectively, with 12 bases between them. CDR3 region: CASSSVTGGNQPQHF. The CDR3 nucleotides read TGTGCCAGCAGCTCGGTCACAGGCGGCAATCAGCCCCAGCATTTT. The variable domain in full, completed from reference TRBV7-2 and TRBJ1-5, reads GAGVSQSPSNKVTEKGKDVELRCDPISGHTALYWYRQSLGQGLEFLIYFQGNSAPDKSGLPSDRFSAERTGGSVSTLTIQRTQQEDSAVYLCASSSVTGGNQPQHFGDGTRLSIL.

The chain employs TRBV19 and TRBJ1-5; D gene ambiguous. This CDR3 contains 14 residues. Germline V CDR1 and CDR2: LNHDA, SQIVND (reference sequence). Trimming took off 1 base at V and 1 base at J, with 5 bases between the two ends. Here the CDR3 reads CASSIGASNQPQHF. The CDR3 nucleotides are TGTGCCAGTAGTATAGGGGCCAGCAATCAGCCCCAGCATTTT.

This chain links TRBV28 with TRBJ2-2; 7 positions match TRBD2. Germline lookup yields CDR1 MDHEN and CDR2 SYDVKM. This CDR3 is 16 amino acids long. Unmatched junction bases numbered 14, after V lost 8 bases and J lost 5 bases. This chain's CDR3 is CASVLNGGGRTGELFF. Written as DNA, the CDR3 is TGTGCCAGCGTACTGAACGGCGGGGGACGGACCGGGGAGCTGTTTTTT. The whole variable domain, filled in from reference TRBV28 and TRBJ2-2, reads DVKVTQSSRYLVKRTGEKVFLECVQDMDHENMFWYRQDPGLGLRLIYFSYDVKMKEKGDIPEGYSVSREKKERFSLILESASTNQTSMYLCASVLNGGGRTGELFFGEGSRLTVL.

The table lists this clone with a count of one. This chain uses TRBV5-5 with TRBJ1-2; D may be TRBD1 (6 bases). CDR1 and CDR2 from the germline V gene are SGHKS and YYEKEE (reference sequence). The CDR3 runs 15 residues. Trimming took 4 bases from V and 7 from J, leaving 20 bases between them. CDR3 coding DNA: TGTGCCAGCAGCCCTGGACAGTTCTCGTGGGGTGGCTACACCTTC. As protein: CASSPGQFSWGGYTF.

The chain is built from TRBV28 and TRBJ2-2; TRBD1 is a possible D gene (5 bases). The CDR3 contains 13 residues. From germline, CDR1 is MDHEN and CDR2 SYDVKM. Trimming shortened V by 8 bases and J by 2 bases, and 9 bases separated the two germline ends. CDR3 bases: TGTGCCAGCGAGGACAACAACACCGGGGAGCTGTTTTTT. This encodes CASEDNNTGELFF.

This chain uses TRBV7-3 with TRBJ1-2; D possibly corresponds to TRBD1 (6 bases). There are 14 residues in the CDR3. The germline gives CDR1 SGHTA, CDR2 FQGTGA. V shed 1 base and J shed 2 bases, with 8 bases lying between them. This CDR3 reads CASSLNQGNYGYTF. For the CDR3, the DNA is TGTGCCAGCAGCTTAAATCAGGGGAACTATGGCTACACCTTC.

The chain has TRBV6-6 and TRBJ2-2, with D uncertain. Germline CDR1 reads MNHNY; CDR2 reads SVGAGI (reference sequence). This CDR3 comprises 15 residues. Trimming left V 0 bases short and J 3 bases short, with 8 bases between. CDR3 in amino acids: CASSYSRAYTGELFF. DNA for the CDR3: TGTGCCAGCAGTTACTCGCGCGCTTACACCGGGGAGCTGTTTTTT.

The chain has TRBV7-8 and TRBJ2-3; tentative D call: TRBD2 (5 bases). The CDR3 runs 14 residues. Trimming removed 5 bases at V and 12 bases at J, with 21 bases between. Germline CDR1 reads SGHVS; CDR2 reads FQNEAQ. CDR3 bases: TGTGCCAGCAGCGGCCCCCTGGCAACTAGATATCAGTATTTT. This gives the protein CASSGPLATRYQYF.

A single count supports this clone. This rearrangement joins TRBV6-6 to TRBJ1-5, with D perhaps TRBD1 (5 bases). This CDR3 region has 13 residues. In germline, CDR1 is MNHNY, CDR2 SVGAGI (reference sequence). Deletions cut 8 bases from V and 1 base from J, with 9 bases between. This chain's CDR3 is CASAGMSNQPQHF. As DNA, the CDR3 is TGTGCCAGCGCAGGGATGAGCAATCAGCCCCAGCATTTT.

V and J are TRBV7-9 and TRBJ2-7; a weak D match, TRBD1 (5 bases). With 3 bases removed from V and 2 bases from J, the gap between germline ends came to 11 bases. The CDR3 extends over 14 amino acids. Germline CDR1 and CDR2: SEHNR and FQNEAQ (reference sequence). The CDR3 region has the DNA TGTGCCAGCAGCTTCTCACAGGTCCCCTACGAGCAGTACGTC. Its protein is CASSFSQVPYEQYV.

CDR3 loop: CASSVGTSGGTGELFF. CDR3 coding DNA: TGTGCCAGCAGCGTAGGGACGAGCGGAGGGACCGGGGAGCTGTTTTTT. V usage is TRBV9 and J usage is TRBJ2-2; TRBD2 is a possible D gene (6 bases). The CDR3 covers 16 residues. V lost 0 bases, J lost 5 bases, and 14 bases lay in between. CDR1 is SGDLS, CDR2 YYNGEE, per germline.

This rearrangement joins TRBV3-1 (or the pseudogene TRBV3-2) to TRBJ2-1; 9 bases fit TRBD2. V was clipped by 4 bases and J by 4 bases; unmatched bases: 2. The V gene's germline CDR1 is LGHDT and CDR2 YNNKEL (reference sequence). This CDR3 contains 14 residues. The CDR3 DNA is TGTGCCAGCAGCCTTAGCGGGAGTTACAATGAGCAGTTCTTC. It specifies CASSLSGSYNEQFF.

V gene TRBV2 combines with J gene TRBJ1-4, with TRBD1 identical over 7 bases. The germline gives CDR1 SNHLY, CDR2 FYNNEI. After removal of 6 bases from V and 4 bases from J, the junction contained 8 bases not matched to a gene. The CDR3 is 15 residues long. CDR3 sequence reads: CASRVEGTVNEKLFF. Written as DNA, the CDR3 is TGTGCCAGCAGGGTTGAAGGGACAGTTAATGAAAAACTGTTTTTT.

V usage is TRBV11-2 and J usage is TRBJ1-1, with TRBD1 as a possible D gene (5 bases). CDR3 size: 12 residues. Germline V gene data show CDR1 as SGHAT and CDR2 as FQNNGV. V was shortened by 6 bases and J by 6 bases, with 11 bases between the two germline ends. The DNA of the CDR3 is TGTGCCAGCAGGTCCAGGGAGGCTGAAGCTTTCTTT. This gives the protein CASRSREAEAFF.

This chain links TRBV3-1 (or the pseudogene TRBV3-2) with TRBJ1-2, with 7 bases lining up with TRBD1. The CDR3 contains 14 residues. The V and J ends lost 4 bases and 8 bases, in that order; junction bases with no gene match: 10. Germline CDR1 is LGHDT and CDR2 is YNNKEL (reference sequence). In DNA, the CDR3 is TGTGCCAGCAGCCTCGGGACAGACTCCTTCGGCTACACCTTC. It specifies CASSLGTDSFGYTF.

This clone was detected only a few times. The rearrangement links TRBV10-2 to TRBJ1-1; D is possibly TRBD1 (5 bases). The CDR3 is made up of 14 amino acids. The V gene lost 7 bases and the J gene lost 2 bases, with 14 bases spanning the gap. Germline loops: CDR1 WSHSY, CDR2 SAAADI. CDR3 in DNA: TGCGCCAGCAAGACCGGGACTCTTAACACTGAAGCTTTCTTT. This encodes CASKTGTLNTEAFF.

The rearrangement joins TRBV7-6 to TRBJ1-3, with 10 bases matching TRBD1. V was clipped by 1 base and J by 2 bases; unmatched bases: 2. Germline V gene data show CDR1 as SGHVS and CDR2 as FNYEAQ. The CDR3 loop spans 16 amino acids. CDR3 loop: CASSLGTGGTGNTIYF. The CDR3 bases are TGTGCCAGCAGCTTAGGGACAGGGGGTACTGGAAACACCATATATTTT.

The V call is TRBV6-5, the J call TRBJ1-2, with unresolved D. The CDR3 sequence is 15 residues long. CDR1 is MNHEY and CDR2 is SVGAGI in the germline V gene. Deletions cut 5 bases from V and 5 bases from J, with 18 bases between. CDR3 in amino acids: CASSTRDTTDYGYTF. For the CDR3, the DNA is TGTGCCAGCAGTACCCGGGATACTACGGATTATGGCTACACCTTC.

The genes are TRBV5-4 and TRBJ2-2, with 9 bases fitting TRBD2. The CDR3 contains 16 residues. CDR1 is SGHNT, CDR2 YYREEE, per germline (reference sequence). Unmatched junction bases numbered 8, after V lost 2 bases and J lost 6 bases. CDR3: CASSFKASGRSGELFF. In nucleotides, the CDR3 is TGTGCCAGCAGCTTTAAGGCCAGCGGGAGGTCCGGGGAGCTGTTTTTT. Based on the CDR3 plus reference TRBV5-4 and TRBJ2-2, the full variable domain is ETGVTQSPTHLIKTRGQQVTLRCSSQSGHNTVSWYQQALGQGPQFIFQYYREEENGRGNFPPRFSGLQFPNYSSELNVNALELDDSALYLCASSFKASGRSGELFFGEGSRLTVL.

In DNA, the CDR3 is TGTGCCAGTAGTATAGATCTACGTAGAGTGAACACTGAAGCTTTCTTT. Its translation is CASSIDLRRVNTEAFF. The V gene is TRBV19, the J gene TRBJ1-1; no clear D gene. V was trimmed by 0 bases and J by 0 bases, leaving 11 bases between them. The CDR3 covers 16 residues. Germline V gene data show CDR1 as LNHDA and CDR2 as SQIVND (reference sequence).

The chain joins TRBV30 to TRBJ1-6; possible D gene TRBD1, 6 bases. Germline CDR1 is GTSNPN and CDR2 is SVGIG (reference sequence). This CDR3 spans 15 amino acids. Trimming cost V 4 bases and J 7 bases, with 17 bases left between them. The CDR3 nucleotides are TGTGCCTGGAACCCAGCAGGGGCTTGGAATTCACCCCTCCACTTT. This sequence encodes CAWNPAGAWNSPLHF. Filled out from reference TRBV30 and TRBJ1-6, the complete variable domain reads SQTIHQWPATLVQPVGSPLSLECTVEGTSNPNLYWYRQAAGRGLQLLFYSVGIGQISSEVPQNLSASRPQDRQFILSSKKLLLSDSGFYLCAWNPAGAWNSPLHFGNGTRLTVT.

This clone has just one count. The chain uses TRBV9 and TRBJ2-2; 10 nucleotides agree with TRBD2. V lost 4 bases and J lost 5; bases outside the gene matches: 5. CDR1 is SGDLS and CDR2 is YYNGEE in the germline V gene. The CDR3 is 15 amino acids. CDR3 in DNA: TGTGCCAGCAGCCAGCGGGAGGGCCCGACCGGGGAGCTGTTTTTT. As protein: CASSQREGPTGELFF.

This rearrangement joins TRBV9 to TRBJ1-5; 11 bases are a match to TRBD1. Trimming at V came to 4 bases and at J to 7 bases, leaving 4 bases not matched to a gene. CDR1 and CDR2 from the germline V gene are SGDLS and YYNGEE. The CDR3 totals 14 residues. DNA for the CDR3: TGTGCCAGCAGCCCGGGACAGGGGGAACAGCCCCAGCATTTT. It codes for CASSPGQGEQPQHF.